This T cell receptor (beta chain) was recorded in a study of shared clonotypes between healthy human individuals. Study results and caveats: In this cohort, only blood was sampled, and tissue repertoires likely differ.

This CDR3 is 19 amino acids long. Trimming at V came to 7 bases and at J to 4 bases, leaving 21 bases not matched to a gene. From germline, CDR1 is SEHNR and CDR2 FQNEAQ (reference sequence). At the deep level, the assay was run. Study processing details: Sequence data from immunoSEQ were junction-only and lacked quality scores; consequently, filtering differed. The table came from immunoSEQ multiplex PCR; TCRdb's copy has only in-frame clones and leaves some out. V, J and clone size derive from that table, while D and trimming were established from the DNA sequence. The data show approximately 940,000 clones, with 70% to 85% seen just once and around 1.5% held by the top ten. Comment on this clone: Its antigen remains unidentified.

Specimen: memory CD4+ T cells sorted from blood. The subset here: CD45RA-negative fraction. The clonotype comes from a man younger than 35 in good health. The V call is TRBV7-9, the J call TRBJ2-2; 7 positions match TRBD1. CDR3 loop: CASILLVARQGPSTGELFF. The CDR3 DNA is TGTGCCAGCATCCTCTTAGTAGCTCGACAGGGACCCTCCACCGGGGAGCTGTTTTTT.